This T cell receptor (beta chain) was sequenced during a study of chemoradiotherapy in HPV16-positive cancers. This clone was seen only a few times. Only in-frame clones appear in the TCRdb table, and some are missing; sequencing was by immunoSEQ multiplex PCR. The sample shows 4,500 to 7,000 clones, about 79% of them seen only once. V was shortened by 2 bases and J by 5 bases, with 6 bases between the two germline ends. The CDR3 extends over 12 amino acids. Germline lookup yields CDR1 KGHSH and CDR2 LQKENI. The specimen was obtained from a patient who underwent chemoradiotherapy. The chain carries TRBV18 and TRBJ2-5; D call uncertain. The sequence came from a human donor with HPV-associated anogenital cancer. CDR3 amino acids: CASSPIMETQYF. The CDR3 bases are TGTGCCAGCTCACCAATTATGGAGACCCAGTACTTC.